This T cell receptor (beta chain) was captured in a study of shared clonotypes between healthy human individuals. Terminally differentiated effector memory CD45RA+ cells were excluded from the naive CD8 cells, which were CD45RO-negative and positively selected for CCR7. The authors split each subset's genomic DNA evenly across several immunoSEQ plates. Clones were read by immunoSEQ multiplex PCR, and TCRdb kept only the in-frame ones, dropping some. The profile shows 660,000 or so clones, roughly 96% of them singletons. Sequenced material: naive CD8+ T cells sorted from blood. The source is a woman in her thirties in good health.

CDR3 coding DNA: TGTGCCAACGGACAGCACAATCAGCCCCAGCATTTT. It is translated as CANGQHNQPQHF. This chain links TRBV6-1 with TRBJ1-5, with D perhaps matching TRBD1 (6 bases). CDR1 and CDR2 (germline): MNHNS, SASEGT. The CDR3 has 12 amino acids. V was trimmed by 10 bases and J by 3 bases, leaving 10 bases between them.